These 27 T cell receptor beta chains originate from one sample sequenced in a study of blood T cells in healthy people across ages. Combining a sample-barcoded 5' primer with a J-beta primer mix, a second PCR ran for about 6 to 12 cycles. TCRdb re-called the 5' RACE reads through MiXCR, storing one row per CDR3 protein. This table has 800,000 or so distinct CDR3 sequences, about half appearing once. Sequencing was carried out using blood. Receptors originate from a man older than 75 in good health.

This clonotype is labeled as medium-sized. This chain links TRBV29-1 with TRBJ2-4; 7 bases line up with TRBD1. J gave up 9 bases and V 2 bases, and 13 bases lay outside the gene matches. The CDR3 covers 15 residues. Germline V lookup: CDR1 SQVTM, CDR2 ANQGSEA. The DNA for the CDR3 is TGCAGCGTTGAACTGTCGGACAGGAGTCGAAGCATTCAGTACTTC. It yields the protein CSVELSDRSRSIQYF. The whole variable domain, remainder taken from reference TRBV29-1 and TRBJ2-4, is SAVISQKPSRDICQRGTSLTIQCQVDSQVTMMFWYRQQPGQSLTLIATANQGSEATYESGFVIDKFPISRPNLTFSTLTVSNMSPEDSSIYLCSVELSDRSRSIQYFGAGTRLSVL.

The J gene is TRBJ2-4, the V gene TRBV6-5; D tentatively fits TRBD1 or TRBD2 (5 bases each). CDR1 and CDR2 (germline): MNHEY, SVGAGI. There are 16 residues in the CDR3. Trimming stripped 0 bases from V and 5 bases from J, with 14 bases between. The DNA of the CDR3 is TGTGCCAGCAGTTACTCGGCTTCTTCGGGGCAAAACATTCAGTACTTC. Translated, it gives CASSYSASSGQNIQYF.

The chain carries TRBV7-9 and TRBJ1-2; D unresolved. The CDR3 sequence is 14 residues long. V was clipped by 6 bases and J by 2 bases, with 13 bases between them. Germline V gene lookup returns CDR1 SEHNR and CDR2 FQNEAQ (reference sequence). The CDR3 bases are TGTGCCAGCAGACTAAATGATCCCAACTATGGCTACACCTTC. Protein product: CASRLNDPNYGYTF.

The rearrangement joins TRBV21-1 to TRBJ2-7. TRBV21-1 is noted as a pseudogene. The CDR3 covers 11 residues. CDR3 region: CASSDSGEQYF. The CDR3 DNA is TGTGCCAGCAGCGATAGTGGCGAGCAGTACTTC.

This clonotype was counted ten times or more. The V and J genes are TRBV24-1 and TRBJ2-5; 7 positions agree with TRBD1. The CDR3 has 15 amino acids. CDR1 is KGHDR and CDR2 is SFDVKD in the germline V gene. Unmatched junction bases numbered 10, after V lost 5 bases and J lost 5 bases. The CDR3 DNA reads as TGTGCCACCAGTGTGGGACAGAGTGGCGTGGAGACCCAGTACTTC. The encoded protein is CATSVGQSGVETQYF.

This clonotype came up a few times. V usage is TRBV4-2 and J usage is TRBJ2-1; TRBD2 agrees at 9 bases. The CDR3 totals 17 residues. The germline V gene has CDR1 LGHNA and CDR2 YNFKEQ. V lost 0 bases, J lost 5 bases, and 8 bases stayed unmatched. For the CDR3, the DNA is TGTGCCAGCAGCCAAGATCAGGCTAGCGGGGACCACAATGAGCAGTTCTTC. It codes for CASSQDQASGDHNEQFF.

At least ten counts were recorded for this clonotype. CDR3 in amino acids: CASSSGQGHTGELFF. The CDR3 coding sequence is TGCGCCAGCAGCTCGGGACAGGGACACACCGGGGAGCTGTTTTTT. The J gene is TRBJ2-2, the V gene TRBV5-1, with TRBD1 matching 9 bases. Trimming removed 3 bases from V and 3 bases from J; junction bases left unmatched: 3. The CDR3 has 15 residues. CDR1 SGHRS and CDR2 YFSETQ come from the germline V gene.

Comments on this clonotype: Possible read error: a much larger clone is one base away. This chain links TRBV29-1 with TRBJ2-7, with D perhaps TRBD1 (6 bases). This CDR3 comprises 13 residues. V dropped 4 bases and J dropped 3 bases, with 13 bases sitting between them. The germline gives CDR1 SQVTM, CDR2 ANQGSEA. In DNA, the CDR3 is TGCAGCGTTGCCAACGTAGGGGGCTACGAGCAGTACTTC. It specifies CSVANVGGYEQYF.

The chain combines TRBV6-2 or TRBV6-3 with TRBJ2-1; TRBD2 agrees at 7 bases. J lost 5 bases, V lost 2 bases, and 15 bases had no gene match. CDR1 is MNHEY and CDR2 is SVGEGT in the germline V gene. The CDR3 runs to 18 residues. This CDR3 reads CASSYLITPLAAHNEQFF. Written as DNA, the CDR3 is TGTGCCAGCAGTTACCTGATAACCCCTCTAGCGGCTCACAATGAGCAGTTCTTC.

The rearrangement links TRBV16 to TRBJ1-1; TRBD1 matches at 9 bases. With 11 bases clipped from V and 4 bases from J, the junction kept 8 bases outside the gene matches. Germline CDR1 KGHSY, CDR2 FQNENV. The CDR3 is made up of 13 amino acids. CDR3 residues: CAGQTGGFTEAFF. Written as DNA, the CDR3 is TGTGCCGGGCAAACAGGGGGCTTCACTGAAGCTTTCTTT.

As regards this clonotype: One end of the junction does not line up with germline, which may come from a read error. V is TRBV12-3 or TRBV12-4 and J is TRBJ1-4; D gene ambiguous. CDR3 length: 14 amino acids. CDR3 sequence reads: CASSFFGTNEKLFF. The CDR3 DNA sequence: TGTGCCAGTAGTTTTTTTGGGACTAATGAAAAACTGTTTTTT.

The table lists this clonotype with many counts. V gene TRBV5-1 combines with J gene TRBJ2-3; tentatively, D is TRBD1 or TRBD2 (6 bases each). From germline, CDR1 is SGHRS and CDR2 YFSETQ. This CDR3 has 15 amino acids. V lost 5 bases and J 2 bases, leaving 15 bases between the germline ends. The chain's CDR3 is CASREGVYSTDTQYF. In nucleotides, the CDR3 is TGCGCCAGCAGGGAGGGGGTGTATTCCACAGATACGCAGTATTTT.

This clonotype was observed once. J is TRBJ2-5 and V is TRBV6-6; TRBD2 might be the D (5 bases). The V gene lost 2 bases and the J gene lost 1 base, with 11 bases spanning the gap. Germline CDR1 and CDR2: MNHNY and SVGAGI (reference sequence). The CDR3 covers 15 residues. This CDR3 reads CASSYERGSQETQYF. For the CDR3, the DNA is TGTGCCAGCAGTTACGAACGGGGTAGCCAAGAGACCCAGTACTTC.

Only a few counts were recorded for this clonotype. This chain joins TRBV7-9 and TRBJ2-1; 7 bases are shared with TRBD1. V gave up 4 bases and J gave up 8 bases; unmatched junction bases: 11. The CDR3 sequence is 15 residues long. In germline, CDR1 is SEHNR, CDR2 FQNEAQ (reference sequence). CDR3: CASSSDRAEYDEQFF. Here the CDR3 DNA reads TGTGCCAGCAGCTCCGACAGGGCAGAGTACGATGAGCAGTTCTTC.

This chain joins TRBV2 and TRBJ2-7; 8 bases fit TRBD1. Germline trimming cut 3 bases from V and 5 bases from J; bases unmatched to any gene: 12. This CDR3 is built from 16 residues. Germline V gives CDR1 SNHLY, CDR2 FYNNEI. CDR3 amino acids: CASSDPGTGLADEQYF. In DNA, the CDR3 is TGTGCCAGCAGTGATCCCGGGACAGGTCTTGCGGACGAGCAGTACTTC.

The CDR3 DNA sequence: TGTGCCAGCAAGGGGGGAGCGGGGGCCGATACCCACAATGAGCAGTTCTTC. Encoded protein: CASKGGAGADTHNEQFF. The J gene is TRBJ2-1, the V gene TRBV6-2 or TRBV6-3; 8 bases match TRBD2. Trimming at V came to 7 bases and at J to 5 bases, leaving 16 bases not matched to a gene. This CDR3 has 17 residues. Germline CDR1 and CDR2: MNHEY and SVGEGT.

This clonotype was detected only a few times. CDR3 loop: CSVVMGGEETQYF. In DNA, the CDR3 is TGCAGCGTTGTTATGGGGGGCGAGGAGACCCAGTACTTC. This chain joins TRBV29-1 and TRBJ2-5; D is possibly TRBD1 or TRBD2 (6 bases each). CDR3 size: 13 residues. Trimming took off 4 bases at V and 5 bases at J, with 14 bases between the two ends. CDR1 SQVTM and CDR2 ANQGSEA come from the germline V gene.

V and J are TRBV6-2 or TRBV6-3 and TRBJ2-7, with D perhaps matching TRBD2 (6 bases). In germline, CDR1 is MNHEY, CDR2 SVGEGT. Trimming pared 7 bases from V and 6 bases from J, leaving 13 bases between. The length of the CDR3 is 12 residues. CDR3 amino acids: CASTTGVVEQYF. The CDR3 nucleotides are TGTGCCAGCACAACGGGAGTCGTCGAGCAGTACTTC.

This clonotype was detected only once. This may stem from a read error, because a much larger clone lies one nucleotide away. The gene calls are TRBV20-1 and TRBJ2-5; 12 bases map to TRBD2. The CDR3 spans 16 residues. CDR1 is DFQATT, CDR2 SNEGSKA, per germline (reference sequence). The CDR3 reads CSARGPSGRAGEIQYF. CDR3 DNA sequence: TGCAGTGCTAGAGGACCTAGCGGGAGGGCCGGGGAGATCCAGTACTTC.

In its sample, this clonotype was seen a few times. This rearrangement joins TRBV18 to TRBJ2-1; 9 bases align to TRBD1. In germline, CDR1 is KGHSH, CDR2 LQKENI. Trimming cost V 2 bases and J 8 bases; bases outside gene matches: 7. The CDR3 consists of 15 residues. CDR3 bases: TGTGCCAGCTCACCATTAGGGACAGGGATCCATGAGCAGTTCTTC. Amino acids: CASSPLGTGIHEQFF. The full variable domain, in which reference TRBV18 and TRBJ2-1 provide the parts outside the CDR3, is NAGVMQNPRHLVRRRGQEARLRCSPMKGHSHVYWYRQLPEEGLKFMVYLQKENIIDESGMPKERFSAEFPKEGPSILRIQQVVRGDSAAYFCASSPLGTGIHEQFFGPGTRLTVL.

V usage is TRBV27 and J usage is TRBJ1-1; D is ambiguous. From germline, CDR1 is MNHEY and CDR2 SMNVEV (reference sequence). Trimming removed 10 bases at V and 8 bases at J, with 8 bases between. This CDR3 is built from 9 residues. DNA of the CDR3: TGTGCCAAACCGGTCGAAGCTTTCTTT. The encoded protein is CAKPVEAFF.

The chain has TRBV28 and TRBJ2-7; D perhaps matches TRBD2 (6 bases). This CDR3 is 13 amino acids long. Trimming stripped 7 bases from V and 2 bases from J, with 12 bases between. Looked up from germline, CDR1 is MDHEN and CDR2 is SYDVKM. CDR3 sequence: CASNKAGTYEQYF. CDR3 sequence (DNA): TGTGCCAGCAACAAGGCGGGAACCTACGAGCAGTACTTC. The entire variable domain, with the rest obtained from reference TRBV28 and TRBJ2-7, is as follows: DVKVTQSSRYLVKRTGEKVFLECVQDMDHENMFWYRQDPGLGLRLIYFSYDVKMKEKGDIPEGYSVSREKKERFSLILESASTNQTSMYLCASNKAGTYEQYFGPGTRLTVT.

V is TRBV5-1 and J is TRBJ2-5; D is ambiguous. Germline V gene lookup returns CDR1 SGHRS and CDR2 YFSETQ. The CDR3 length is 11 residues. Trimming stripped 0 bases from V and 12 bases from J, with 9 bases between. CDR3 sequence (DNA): TGCGCCAGCAGCTTGGAAGTCTATAAGTACTTC. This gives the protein CASSLEVYKYF.

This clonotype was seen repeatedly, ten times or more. The DNA of the CDR3 is TGCGCCAGCAGCCCCCCAGGGCTCTCCTACGAGCAGTACTTC. This gives the protein CASSPPGLSYEQYF. The V call is TRBV5-1, the J call TRBJ2-7; D possibly corresponds to TRBD1 (5 bases). Germline assignment: CDR1 SGHRS and CDR2 YFSETQ. The CDR3 contains 14 residues. Between the trimmed V and J ends, which lost 4 bases and 0 bases, there was a span of 11 bases.

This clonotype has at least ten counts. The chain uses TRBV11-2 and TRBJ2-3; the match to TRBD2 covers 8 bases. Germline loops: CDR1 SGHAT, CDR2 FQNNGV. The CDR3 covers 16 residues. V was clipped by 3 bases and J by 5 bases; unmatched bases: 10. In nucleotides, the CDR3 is TGTGCCAGCAGCTTCCGAGGGAGCGGGAGAAGAGATACGCAGTATTTT. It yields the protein CASSFRGSGRRDTQYF.

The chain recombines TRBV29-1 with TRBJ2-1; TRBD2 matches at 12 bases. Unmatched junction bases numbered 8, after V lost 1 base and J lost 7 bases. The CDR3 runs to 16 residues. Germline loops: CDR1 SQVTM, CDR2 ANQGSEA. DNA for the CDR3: TGCAGCGTTGAAGGGACGACTAGCGGGAGTAGTAATGAGCAGTTCTTC. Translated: CSVEGTTSGSSNEQFF.

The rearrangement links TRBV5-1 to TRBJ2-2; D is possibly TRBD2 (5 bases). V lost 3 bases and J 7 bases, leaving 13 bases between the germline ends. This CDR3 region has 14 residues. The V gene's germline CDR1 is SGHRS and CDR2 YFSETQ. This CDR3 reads CASSYLSEVGELFF. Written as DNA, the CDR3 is TGCGCCAGCAGCTACCTTAGCGAGGTCGGGGAGCTGTTTTTT.